Shown below are 20 T cell receptor beta chains from a single sample sequenced in a study of CD8 T cells in Susac syndrome. RNA was extracted with the RNeasy kit, and a quantity of roughly 0.45 to 1 ug was reverse transcribed using random hexamers. TCRdb re-called the immunoSEQ multiplex PCR reads with MiXCR, one entry per CDR3 protein. The sample has about 440,000 distinct CDR3 sequences; 75% to 90% are singletons. Sequencing used CD8+ T cells from PBMCs. The receptors were gathered from a human donor with multiple sclerosis.

The chain is built from TRBV10-3 and TRBJ1-6; perhaps TRBD1 as D (5 bases). Germline CDR1 and CDR2: ENHRY and SYGVKD. V was clipped by 10 bases and J by 0 bases, with 13 bases between them. CDR3 length: 15 residues. CDR3: CATLDTSSYNSPLHF. The CDR3 DNA follows: TGTGCCACCTTGGACACGAGCTCCTATAATTCACCCCTCCACTTT.

V usage is TRBV24-1 and J usage is TRBJ2-3, with D possibly being TRBD1 (6 bases). Looked up from germline, CDR1 is KGHDR and CDR2 is SFDVKD. Trimming cost V 0 bases and J 2 bases, with 14 bases left between them. The length of the CDR3 is 17 residues. The CDR3 protein is CATSDLDRDTNTDTQYF. CDR3 nucleotide sequence: TGTGCCACCAGTGATTTGGACCGGGACACCAACACAGATACGCAGTATTTT.

The V call is TRBV14, the J call TRBJ1-3; D ambiguous. Trimming took off 0 bases at V and 3 bases at J, with 9 bases between the two ends. The CDR3 extends over 15 amino acids. Looked up from germline, CDR1 is SGHDN and CDR2 is FVKESK. For the CDR3, the DNA is TGTGCCAGCAGCCAAGATTGGAACGGTGGAAACACCATATATTTT. Translation: CASSQDWNGGNTIYF.

This clonotype has a handful of counts. The chain recombines TRBV4-1 with TRBJ2-7; 8 bases fit TRBD1. J gave up 4 bases and V 0 bases, and 5 bases lay outside the gene matches. This CDR3 has 15 residues. CDR1 MGHRA and CDR2 YSYEKL come from the germline V gene. This chain's CDR3 is CASSQEQGVKYEQYF. CDR3 nucleotides: TGCGCCAGCAGCCAAGAACAGGGGGTGAAATACGAGCAGTACTTC.

This clonotype occurred a few times. This chain uses TRBV19 with TRBJ2-7; 9 nucleotides align to TRBD2. CDR1 and CDR2 from the germline V gene are LNHDA and SQIVND (reference sequence). This CDR3 is 15 amino acids long. The trim removed 6 bases at V and 3 bases at J, leaving 9 bases unmatched. The CDR3 DNA follows: TGTGCCAGTAGCGATCTAGCGGGACCCCACTACGAGCAGTACTTC. This sequence encodes CASSDLAGPHYEQYF.

The chain couples TRBV2 to TRBJ1-1; a weak D match, TRBD1 (6 bases). With 6 bases removed from V and 12 bases from J, the gap between germline ends came to 14 bases. Germline-derived CDR1 and CDR2 are SNHLY and FYNNEI. This CDR3 is 11 amino acids long. CDR3 sequence reads: CASRDSAFPFF. For the CDR3, the DNA is TGTGCCAGCAGGGACAGCGCTTTTCCTTTCTTT.

This clonotype was observed once. The rearrangement joins TRBV6-5 to TRBJ2-7; 11 nucleotides align to TRBD1. This CDR3 is 16 amino acids long. The ends lost 0 bases at V and 7 bases at J; junction bases unmatched: 8. Per the germline V gene, CDR1 is MNHEY and CDR2 is SVGAGI. The CDR3 DNA is TGTGCCAGCAGTTACTCGCCTGGACAGGGGGCTGGGGAGCAGTACTTC. It translates to CASSYSPGQGAGEQYF.

The V and J genes are TRBV29-1 and TRBJ2-1, with TRBD2 matching 7 bases. Losses at the gene ends were 5 bases for V and 2 bases for J; bases not matched to a gene: 9. The CDR3 spans 15 residues. Germline loops: CDR1 SQVTM, CDR2 ANQGSEA. The CDR3 loop is CSVTLSGSPYNEQFF. In nucleotides, the CDR3 is TGCAGCGTTACCCTTAGCGGGTCGCCCTACAATGAGCAGTTCTTC.

This clonotype was detected only a few times. The chain couples TRBV27 to TRBJ1-1, with 10 positions matching TRBD1. The V segment lost 3 bases and the J segment 4 bases; nucleotides outside the gene matches: 2. In germline, CDR1 is MNHEY, CDR2 SMNVEV (reference sequence). The CDR3 length is 14 residues. The chain's CDR3 is CASSLGTGATEAFF. CDR3 coding DNA: TGTGCCAGCAGTTTGGGGACAGGGGCCACTGAAGCTTTCTTT.

The chain uses TRBV5-1 and TRBJ2-3; TRBD1 agrees at 7 bases. Germline CDR1 is SGHRS and CDR2 is YFSETQ. The CDR3 is 16 amino acids. The junction had 10 bases not matched to a gene; V was cut back by 4 bases and J by 2 bases. The CDR3 region has the DNA TGCGCCAGCAGCCCCGGGACAGCCACTTTCACAGATACGCAGTATTTT. It codes for CASSPGTATFTDTQYF.

The gene calls are TRBV12-3 or TRBV12-4 and TRBJ1-1; the match to TRBD1 covers 8 bases. The CDR3 runs to 13 residues. Trimming removed 9 bases from V and 5 bases from J; junction bases left unmatched: 8. The CDR3 region is CASWGTGGTEAFF. The CDR3 region has the DNA TGTGCCAGTTGGGGGACAGGAGGTACTGAAGCTTTCTTT.

The chain carries TRBV30 and TRBJ2-1; D call uncertain. The CDR3 sequence is 14 residues long. The germline V and J ends were trimmed by 1 base and 0 bases, with 7 bases remaining between them. Germline values: CDR1 GTSNPN, CDR2 SVGIG (reference sequence). The CDR3 region is CAWSDGTSYNEQFF. CDR3 coding DNA: TGTGCCTGGAGTGACGGAACCTCCTACAATGAGCAGTTCTTC. The full variable domain, rest sourced from reference TRBV30 and TRBJ2-1, is SQTIHQWPATLVQPVGSPLSLECTVEGTSNPNLYWYRQAAGRGLQLLFYSVGIGQISSEVPQNLSASRPQDRQFILSSKKLLLSDSGFYLCAWSDGTSYNEQFFGPGTRLTVL.

This chain links TRBV5-1 with TRBJ1-2; the D gene is possibly TRBD1 (6 bases). This CDR3 has 19 amino acids. The V end lost 4 bases, the J end lost 0 bases, and 25 bases lay between the germline ends. Germline V gene sequence: CDR1 SGHRS, CDR2 YFSETQ. The CDR3 is CASSPGSLEGGSSNYGYTF. The CDR3 region has the DNA TGCGCCAGCAGCCCCGGCTCCCTAGAGGGGGGCTCCTCTAACTATGGCTACACCTTC. The complete variable domain, with remaining parts taken from reference TRBV5-1 and TRBJ1-2, reads KAGVTQTPRYLIKTRGQQVTLSCSPISGHRSVSWYQQTPGQGLQFLFEYFSETQRNKGNFPGRFSGRQFSNSRSEMNVSTLELGDSALYLCASSPGSLEGGSSNYGYTFGSGTRLTVV.

The V call is TRBV20-1, the J call TRBJ1-2, with D uncertain. Germline CDR1 and CDR2: DFQATT and SNEGSKA (reference sequence). Trimming stripped 0 bases from V and 4 bases from J, with 6 bases between. The CDR3 is 12 amino acids. CDR3 DNA sequence: TGCAGTGCTAGAGATTACTTCTATGGCTACACCTTC. Protein product: CSARDYFYGYTF.

The V gene is TRBV20-1, the J gene TRBJ2-7; D might be TRBD1 (5 bases). The V gene lost 1 base and the J gene lost 3 bases, with 10 bases spanning the gap. This CDR3 region has 13 residues. Germline V CDR1 and CDR2: DFQATT, SNEGSKA (reference sequence). Written as DNA, the CDR3 is TGCAGTGCTAGAGGACAGATACTCTACGAGCAGTACTTC. This translates into CSARGQILYEQYF.

The chain carries TRBV5-5 and TRBJ2-3; TRBD2 matches 8 bases. V lost 4 bases to trimming and J lost 5 bases; unmatched junction nucleotides: 18. The germline gives CDR1 SGHKS, CDR2 YYEKEE (reference sequence). This CDR3 has 18 amino acids. The CDR3 region has the DNA TGTGCCAGCAGCCCTCGCCCCCCGGGGGGGCTGATCGTAGATACGCAGTATTTT. This gives the protein CASSPRPPGGLIVDTQYF.

This rearrangement joins TRBV19 to TRBJ2-1, with D perhaps being TRBD1 or TRBD2 (6 bases each). From germline, CDR1 is LNHDA and CDR2 SQIVND (reference sequence). The germline V and J ends were trimmed by 11 bases and 2 bases, with 7 bases remaining between them. The CDR3 is made up of 11 amino acids. The DNA of the CDR3 is TGTGCCGGGGGGCCCTACAATGAGCAGTTCTTC. Protein product: CAGGPYNEQFF.

The rearrangement links TRBV19 to TRBJ2-2; the D gene is possibly TRBD2 (5 bases). The length of the CDR3 is 13 residues. Germline V gives CDR1 LNHDA, CDR2 SQIVND (reference sequence). V shed 5 bases and J shed 5 bases, with 9 bases lying between them. CDR3 loop: CASSAGKTGELFF. The CDR3 coding sequence is TGTGCCAGTAGTGCCGGGAAGACCGGGGAGCTGTTTTTT.

J is TRBJ2-1 and V is TRBV19; D gene uncertain. Germline V gives CDR1 LNHDA, CDR2 SQIVND (reference sequence). Between the trimmed V and J ends, which lost 7 bases and 5 bases, there was a span of 18 bases. CDR3 size: 15 residues. As DNA, the CDR3 is TGTGCCAGTACCCCGTCGACGGTGCTTGACAATGAGCAGTTCTTC. It is translated as CASTPSTVLDNEQFF.

V usage is TRBV7-3 and J usage is TRBJ2-3; D unresolved. This CDR3 is built from 13 residues. Trimming left V 4 bases short and J 0 bases short, with 5 bases between. CDR1 and CDR2 from the germline V gene are SGHTA and FQGTGA. The CDR3 region has the DNA TGTGCCAGCAGCTCCCCTAGCACAGATACGCAGTATTTT. Translation: CASSSPSTDTQYF.